This TCR beta chain was sequenced during a study of shared clonotypes between healthy human individuals. V lost 2 bases and J lost 4; bases outside the gene matches: 14. The CDR3 loop spans 19 amino acids. Germline-derived CDR1 and CDR2 are SGHRS and YFSETQ. Every subset's genomic DNA went evenly onto several immunoSEQ plates. Sequencing was performed on unsorted PBMC DNA using ten immunoSEQ deep assay plates. Profiling relied on immunoSEQ multiplex PCR, and the TCRdb table lists in-frame clones only, not all of them. The table includes 400,000 to 550,000 clones, 70% to 80% detected once. The TCR was taken from a woman aged 40-49 years in good health. Some clones in this sample may be carry-over from other donors' samples. The chain recombines TRBV5-1 with TRBJ2-1; TRBD2 aligns across 11 bases. The sequencing sample was made of PBMCs. The CDR3 DNA reads TGCGCCAGCAGCTTTGGACTAGCGGGCGGAGTGCCCTCGTACAATGAGCAGTTCTTC. Translating it yields CASSFGLAGGVPSYNEQFF.